This T cell receptor beta chain was sequenced in a study of T cell repertoires in cytomegalovirus infection. This clonotype was counted between two and nine times. TCRdb called the reads again in MiXCR, with one record for every CDR3 protein. The top ten hold 2.8% of the sample, which has hundreds of thousands of distinct CDR3 sequences, 35% seen once. This CDR3 has 13 amino acids. V lost 1 base and J lost 8, with 11 bases in between. The receptor was isolated from a human donor in good health (CMV status not recorded). Some clones in this sample may be carry-over from other donors' samples. The chain carries TRBV12-3 or TRBV12-4 and TRBJ1-2; D gene ambiguous. What was sequenced was PBMCs. CDR3 nucleotide sequence: TGTGCCAGCAGTTTAGGCCCAACGGACGGCTACACCTTC. As protein: CASSLGPTDGYTF.